Described below is a single T cell receptor beta chain sequence and its context. The table lists this clonotype with a few counts. What antigen it recognizes has not been identified. No base quality values were provided; no much bigger clone lies one nucleotide off. The entry originates in a study of T cell repertoires in cytomegalovirus infection (dated by TCRdb to between 2018 and 2021). In terms of the full investigation: Donor HLA type was relevant to the analysis, because carriage of CMV infection together with the matching HLA type was indicated by public TCR beta signatures. Findings and caveats that apply to the study as a whole: The ex vivo response was dominated by HLA-C-restricted CMV-specific TCR beta clonotypes, which also provided the single most frequent clonotype in two of eight donors. In both this cohort and an independent cohort of 350 to 400 donors, the cumulative frequency of public TCR beta family members distinguished carriers of CMV infection plus the relevant HLA type.

Sequencing instrument: Illumina HiSeq 1500. TCRdb handled the public reads itself, with Q25 trimming in fastp and clone calling in MiXCR, and kept productive beta chains. When rows share a CDR3 protein, they turn into one entry using the most common DNA and genes. This sample is represented by approximately 550,000 distinct CDR3 sequences; about 15% of them were singletons. The top ten clones comprise 20% to 30% of the sample. The sequenced sample was CD8+ T cells from PBMCs. The sequence was collected from a human donor in good health (CMV status not recorded). Some clones in this sample may be carry-over from other donors' samples.

The CDR3 loop reads CASSVGVGHTSTDTQYF. DNA sequence: TGTGCCAGCAGCGTAGGTGTGGGGCATACTAGCACAGATACGCAGTATTTT. The receptor chain draws on TRBV9 and TRBJ2-3; perhaps TRBD1 is the D gene, with 5 bases matching. Per the germline V gene, SGDLS is the CDR1 and YYNGEE is the CDR2. V loses 0 bases, J loses 0 bases, and the germline ends lie 14 bases apart. Taken from cysteine to phenylalanine, the CDR3 has 17 residues. The CDR3 DNA has 51 bases and is translated from base 1.